This T cell receptor (beta chain) derives from a study of CD8+CD57+ T cells in acquired aplastic anemia. About the study: Sorted cells (CD4+ and CD8+) yielded DNA amounts that averaged around 3.5 ug. Whole-study findings and limits: The study identified twenty-nine CD8+ CDR3 sequences shared by patients and controls. For CD8+ Simpson's diversity, patients and controls showed no significant difference.

Germline-derived CDR1 and CDR2 are KGHDR and SFDVKD. With 1 base removed from V and 0 bases from J, the gap between germline ends came to 7 bases. This CDR3 spans 15 amino acids. The study profiled TCR beta VDJ and CDR3 using genomic DNA as template. TCRdb called the reads again in MiXCR, with one record for every CDR3 protein. The sample has approximately 80,000 distinct CDR3 sequences; approximately 70% are singletons. Comment on this clonotype: Its antigen is unknown.

The sequenced patients had an expansion of CD8+CD57+ cells seen by flow cytometry. Severe acquired aplastic anemia was present in every patient. The genes are TRBV24-1 and TRBJ2-3; D is uncertain. Sequencing used sorted CD4+, CD8+, or CD8+CD57+ T cells (not recorded which) from PBMCs. The sequence was obtained from a human donor with aplastic anemia. This CDR3 is CATSDFGASTDTQYF. CDR3 sequence (DNA): TGTGCCACCAGTGATTTTGGCGCCAGCACAGATACGCAGTATTTT.